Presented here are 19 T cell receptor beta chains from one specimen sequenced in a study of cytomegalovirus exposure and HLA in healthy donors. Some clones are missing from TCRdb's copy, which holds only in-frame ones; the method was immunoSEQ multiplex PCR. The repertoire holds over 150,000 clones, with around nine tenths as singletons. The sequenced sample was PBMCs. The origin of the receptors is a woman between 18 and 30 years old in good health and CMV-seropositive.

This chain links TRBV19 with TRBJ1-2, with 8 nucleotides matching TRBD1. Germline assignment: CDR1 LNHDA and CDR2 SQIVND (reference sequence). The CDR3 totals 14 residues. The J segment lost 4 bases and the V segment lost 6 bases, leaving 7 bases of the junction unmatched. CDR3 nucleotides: TGTGCCAGTAGGGAGACAGGGGAGGGCTATGGCTACACCTTC. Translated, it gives CASRETGEGYGYTF.

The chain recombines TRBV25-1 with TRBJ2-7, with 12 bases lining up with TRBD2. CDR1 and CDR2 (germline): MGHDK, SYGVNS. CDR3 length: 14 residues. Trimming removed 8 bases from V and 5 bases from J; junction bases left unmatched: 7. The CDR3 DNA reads TGTGCCAGCTTATCGACTAGCGGGAGTGACGAGCAGTACTTC. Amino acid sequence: CASLSTSGSDEQYF.

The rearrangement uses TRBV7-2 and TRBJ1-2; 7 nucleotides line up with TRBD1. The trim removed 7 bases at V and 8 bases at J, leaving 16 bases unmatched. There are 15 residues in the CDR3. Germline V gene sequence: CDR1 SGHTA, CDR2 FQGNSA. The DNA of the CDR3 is TGTGCCAGCACCACTTCGACGACAGGGTTTCAAGGCTACACCTTC. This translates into CASTTSTTGFQGYTF. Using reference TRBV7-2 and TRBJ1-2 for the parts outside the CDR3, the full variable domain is GAGVSQSPSNKVTEKGKDVELRCDPISGHTALYWYRQSLGQGLEFLIYFQGNSAPDKSGLPSDRFSAERTGGSVSTLTIQRTQQEDSAVYLCASTTSTTGFQGYTFGSGTRLTVV.

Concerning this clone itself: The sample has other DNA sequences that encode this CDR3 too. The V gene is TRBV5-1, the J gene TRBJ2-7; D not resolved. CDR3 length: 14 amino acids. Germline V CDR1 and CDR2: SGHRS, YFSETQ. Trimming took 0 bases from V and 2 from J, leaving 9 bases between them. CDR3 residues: CASSLGTATYEQYF. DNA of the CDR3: TGCGCCAGCAGCTTGGGAACAGCAACCTACGAGCAGTACTTC.

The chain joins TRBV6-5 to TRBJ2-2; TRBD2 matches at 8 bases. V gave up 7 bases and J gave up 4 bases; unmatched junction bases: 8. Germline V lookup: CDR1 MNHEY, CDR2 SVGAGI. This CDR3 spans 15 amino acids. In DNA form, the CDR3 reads TGTGCCAGCACCTCGGGGGGGGTGAGCACCGGGGAGCTGTTTTTT. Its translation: CASTSGGVSTGELFF.

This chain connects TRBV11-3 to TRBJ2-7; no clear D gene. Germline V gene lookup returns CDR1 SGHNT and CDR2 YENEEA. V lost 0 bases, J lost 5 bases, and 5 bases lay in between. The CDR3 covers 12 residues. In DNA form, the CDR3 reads TGTGCCAGCAGCTTAGATCCGGACGAGCAGTACTTC. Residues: CASSLDPDEQYF.

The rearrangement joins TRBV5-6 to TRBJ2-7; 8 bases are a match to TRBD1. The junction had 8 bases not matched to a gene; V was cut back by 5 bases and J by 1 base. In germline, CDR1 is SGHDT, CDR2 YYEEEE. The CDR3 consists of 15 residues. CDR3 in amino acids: CASRTRDRTSYEQYF. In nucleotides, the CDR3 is TGTGCCAGCAGGACCCGGGACAGGACTTCCTACGAGCAGTACTTC. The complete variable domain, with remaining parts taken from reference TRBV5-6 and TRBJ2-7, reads DAGVTQSPTHLIKTRGQQVTLRCSPKSGHDTVSWYQQALGQGPQFIFQYYEEEERQRGNFPDRFSGHQFPNYSSELNVNALLLGDSALYLCASRTRDRTSYEQYFGPGTRLTVT.

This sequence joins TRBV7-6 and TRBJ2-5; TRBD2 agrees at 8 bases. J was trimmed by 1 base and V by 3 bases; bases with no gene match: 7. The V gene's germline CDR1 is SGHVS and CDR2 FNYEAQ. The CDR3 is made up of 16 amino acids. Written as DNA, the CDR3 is TGTGCCAGCAGCTTGAGTCTAGCGGGCCCCCAAGAGACCCAGTACTTC. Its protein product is CASSLSLAGPQETQYF.

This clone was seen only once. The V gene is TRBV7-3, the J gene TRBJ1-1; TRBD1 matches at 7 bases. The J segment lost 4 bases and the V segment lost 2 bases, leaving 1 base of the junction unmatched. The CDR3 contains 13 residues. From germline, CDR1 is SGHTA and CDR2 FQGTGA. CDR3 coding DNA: TGTGCCAGCAGCTTATCAGGGGGCACTGAAGCTTTCTTT. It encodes CASSLSGGTEAFF.

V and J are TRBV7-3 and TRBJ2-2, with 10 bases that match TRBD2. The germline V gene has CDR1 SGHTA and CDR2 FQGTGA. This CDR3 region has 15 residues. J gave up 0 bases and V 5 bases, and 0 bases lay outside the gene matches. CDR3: CASSLAGANTGELFF. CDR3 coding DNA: TGTGCCAGCAGCCTAGCGGGGGCGAACACCGGGGAGCTGTTTTTT.

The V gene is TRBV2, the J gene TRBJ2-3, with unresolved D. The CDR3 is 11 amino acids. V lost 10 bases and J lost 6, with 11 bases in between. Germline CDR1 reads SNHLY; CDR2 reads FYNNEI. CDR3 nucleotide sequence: TGTGCCACCTCTGAGGCGGATACGCAGTATTTT. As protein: CATSEADTQYF.

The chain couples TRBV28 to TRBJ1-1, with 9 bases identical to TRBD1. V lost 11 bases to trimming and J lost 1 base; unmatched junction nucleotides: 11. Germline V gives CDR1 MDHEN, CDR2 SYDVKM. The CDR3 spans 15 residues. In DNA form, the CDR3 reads TGTGCCGCTCCTCCGTTACAGGGGGCGAACACTGAAGCTTTCTTT. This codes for CAAPPLQGANTEAFF.

The CDR3 protein is CASSPSGAYGYTF. CDR3 nucleotide sequence: TGCGCCAGCAGCCCCTCAGGGGCGTACGGCTACACCTTC. The chain recombines TRBV5-1 with TRBJ1-2, with a possible D match to TRBD1 (6 bases). The V end was cut by 4 bases, the J end by 8 bases, with 15 bases between. CDR1 and CDR2 (germline): SGHRS, YFSETQ. The CDR3 spans 13 residues.

CDR3 sequence reads: CASSISPQKGQETQYF. In DNA, the CDR3 is TGTGCCAGCAGCATCAGCCCCCAGAAGGGGCAAGAGACCCAGTACTTC. The V and J genes are TRBV7-2 and TRBJ2-5, with D maybe TRBD1 (5 bases). Trimming removed 5 bases at V and 2 bases at J, with 18 bases between. Germline loops: CDR1 SGHTA, CDR2 FQGNSA. The CDR3 is made up of 16 amino acids.

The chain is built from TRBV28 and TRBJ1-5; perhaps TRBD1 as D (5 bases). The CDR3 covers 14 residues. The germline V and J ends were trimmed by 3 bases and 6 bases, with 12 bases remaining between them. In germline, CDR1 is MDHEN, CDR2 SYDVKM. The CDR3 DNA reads TGTGCCAGCAGTTTGGGGGGGAGACCTCAGCCCCAGCATTTT. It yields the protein CASSLGGRPQPQHF.

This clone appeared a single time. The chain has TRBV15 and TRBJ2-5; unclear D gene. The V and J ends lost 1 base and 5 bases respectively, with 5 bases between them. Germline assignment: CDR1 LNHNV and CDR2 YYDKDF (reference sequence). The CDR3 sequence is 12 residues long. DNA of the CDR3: TGTGCCACCAGCAGAGCTCCGGAGACCCAGTACTTC. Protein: CATSRAPETQYF.

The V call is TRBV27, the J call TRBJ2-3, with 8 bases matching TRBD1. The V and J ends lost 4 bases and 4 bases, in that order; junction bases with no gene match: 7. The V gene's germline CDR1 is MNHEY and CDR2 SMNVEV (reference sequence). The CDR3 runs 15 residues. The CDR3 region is CASSSPQGASDTQYF. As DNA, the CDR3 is TGTGCCAGCAGTTCCCCGCAGGGGGCATCAGATACGCAGTATTTT.

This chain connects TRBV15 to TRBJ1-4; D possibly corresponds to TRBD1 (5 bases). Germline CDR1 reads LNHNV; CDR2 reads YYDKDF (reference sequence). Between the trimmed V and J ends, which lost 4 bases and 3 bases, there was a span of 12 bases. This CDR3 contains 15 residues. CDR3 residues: CATSNNRRANEKLFF. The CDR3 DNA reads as TGTGCCACCAGCAACAACAGGAGGGCTAATGAAAAACTGTTTTTT.

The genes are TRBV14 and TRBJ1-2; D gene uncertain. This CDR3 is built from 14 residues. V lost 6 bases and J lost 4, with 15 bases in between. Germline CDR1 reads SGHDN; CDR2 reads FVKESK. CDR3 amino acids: CASRPAGSSYGYTF. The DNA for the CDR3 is TGTGCCAGCAGACCCGCGGGCAGTTCCTATGGCTACACCTTC.